What follows are 27 T cell receptor beta chains derived from one specimen sequenced in a study of blood T cell repertoires in COVID-19. Generated by immunoSEQ multiplex PCR, the TCRdb table keeps only in-frame clones and is missing some. This sample has tens of thousands of clones, with 88% found just once. Sequenced input: peripheral blood. These receptors originate from a human donor in a cohort sampled during active COVID-19.

The chain uses TRBV2 and TRBJ1-2, with 7 positions matching TRBD1. CDR3 length: 13 amino acids. V lost 5 bases, J lost 1 base, and 1 base stayed unmatched. Germline values: CDR1 SNHLY, CDR2 FYNNEI. CDR3 bases: TGTGCCAGCAGTCGGGACAGTAACTATGGCTACACCTTC. Protein product: CASSRDSNYGYTF.

This clone was recorded once. The V call is TRBV4-1, the J call TRBJ1-1; D uncertain. Trimming shortened V by 4 bases and J by 5 bases, and 17 bases separated the two germline ends. Germline assignment: CDR1 MGHRA and CDR2 YSYEKL. This CDR3 comprises 15 residues. The CDR3 DNA reads as TGCGCCAGCAGCCGCACGCAACCTCAGTATACTGAAGCTTTCTTT. Translated: CASSRTQPQYTEAFF.

This clone has just a few counts. This chain uses TRBV7-9 with TRBJ2-7; 11 nucleotides line up with TRBD2. The germline gives CDR1 SEHNR, CDR2 FQNEAQ (reference sequence). With 4 bases clipped from V and 3 bases from J, the junction kept 11 bases outside the gene matches. The CDR3 is made up of 17 amino acids. The CDR3 region is CASSSTALAGVHYEQYF. The CDR3 DNA reads TGTGCCAGCAGCTCAACCGCACTAGCGGGAGTCCACTACGAGCAGTACTTC.

The chain uses TRBV7-9 and TRBJ2-1; maybe TRBD2 (6 bases). This CDR3 is 15 amino acids long. Deletions cut 6 bases from V and 6 bases from J, with 18 bases between. Germline assignment: CDR1 SEHNR and CDR2 FQNEAQ (reference sequence). CDR3 DNA sequence: TGTGCCAGCAGTCAAGTTCAGTTGGGGGGCAATGAGCAGTTCTTC. It encodes CASSQVQLGGNEQFF.

This clone showed up just once. The gene calls are TRBV7-8 and TRBJ2-7; maybe TRBD1 (5 bases). Germline CDR1 reads SGHVS; CDR2 reads FQNEAQ. Trimming took 3 bases from V and 2 from J, leaving 11 bases between them. The CDR3 consists of 14 residues. The DNA for the CDR3 is TGTGCCAGCAGCTTGGGCAGGGCGACCTACGAGCAGTACTTC. Protein: CASSLGRATYEQYF.

The genes are TRBV16 and TRBJ1-5; 9 nucleotides line up with TRBD1. After removal of 4 bases from V and 6 bases from J, the junction contained 4 bases not matched to a gene. The CDR3 is made up of 14 amino acids. In germline, CDR1 is KGHSY, CDR2 FQNENV. CDR3 DNA sequence: TGTGCCAGCAGCCGGGACAGGGCTGGTCAGCCCCAGCATTTT. Amino acids: CASSRDRAGQPQHF.

J is TRBJ1-2 and V is TRBV4-1, with TRBD1 matching 9 bases. V trimming: 1 base; J trimming: 6 bases; junction bases outside the gene matches: 6. This CDR3 is built from 15 residues. Germline CDR1 MGHRA, CDR2 YSYEKL. The CDR3: CASSQGGNRGHGYTF. The DNA for the CDR3 is TGCGCCAGCAGCCAAGGGGGTAACAGGGGGCATGGCTACACCTTC.

The chain links TRBV21-1 to TRBJ2-7; no DNA check was done on the table's D call, TRBD2. TRBV21-1 is described as a pseudogene. There are 11 residues in the CDR3. The CDR3 reads CASSNANEQYF. CDR3 coding DNA: TGTGCCAGCAGCAATGCGAACGAGCAGTACTTC.

This chain links TRBV4-2 with TRBJ2-6, with 11 bases identical to TRBD1. The CDR3 is 16 amino acids. From germline, CDR1 is LGHNA and CDR2 YNFKEQ. The junction had 2 bases not matched to a gene; V was cut back by 5 bases and J by 2 bases. The CDR3 reads CASSGQGATGANVLTF. The CDR3 nucleotides are TGTGCCAGCAGCGGACAGGGGGCAACTGGGGCCAACGTCCTGACTTTC.

The chain has TRBV15 and TRBJ2-7, with TRBD2 identical over 8 bases. V gave up 5 bases and J gave up 4 bases; unmatched junction bases: 7. Germline CDR1 is LNHNV and CDR2 is YYDKDF (reference sequence). CDR3 length equals 14 residues. This chain's CDR3 is CATSVGLAEYEQYF. The CDR3 nucleotides are TGTGCCACCAGCGTCGGACTAGCAGAATACGAGCAGTACTTC.

V gene TRBV6-4 combines with J gene TRBJ1-4, with D hard to call. Trimming took 5 bases from V and 8 from J, leaving 12 bases between them. Germline V gene sequence: CDR1 MRHNA, CDR2 SNTAGT. This CDR3 spans 13 amino acids. For the CDR3, the DNA is TGTGCCAGCAGTAGTAGGCAGCGGGAAAAACTGTTTTTT. Protein sequence: CASSSRQREKLFF.

The rearrangement uses TRBV3-1 (or the pseudogene TRBV3-2) and TRBJ2-7; TRBD1 matches at 9 bases. The germline CDR1 and CDR2 sequences are LGHDT and YNNKEL (reference sequence). There are 14 residues in the CDR3. J was trimmed by 3 bases and V by 3 bases; bases with no gene match: 3. For the CDR3, the DNA is TGTGCCAGCAGCCACGGGACAGGGAACTACGAGCAGTACTTC. Amino acids: CASSHGTGNYEQYF.

This clone was counted once. The CDR3 sequence is CASSPDRGDEQFF. The CDR3 bases are TGTGCCAGCAGCCCGGACAGGGGGGATGAGCAGTTCTTC. The chain uses TRBV11-2 and TRBJ2-1; 10 nucleotides align to TRBD1. The CDR3 has 13 amino acids. Per the germline V gene, CDR1 is SGHAT and CDR2 is FQNNGV. J gave up 8 bases and V 5 bases, and 3 bases lay outside the gene matches.

The gene calls are TRBV19 and TRBJ2-1; 16 bases map to TRBD2. V trimming: 7 bases; J trimming: 5 bases; junction bases outside the gene matches: 5. The length of the CDR3 is 16 residues. Germline CDR1 reads LNHDA; CDR2 reads SQIVND (reference sequence). The CDR3 DNA reads as TGTGCCAGTACCTTGGGACTAGCGGGAGGGAACAATGAGCAGTTCTTC. Translating it yields CASTLGLAGGNNEQFF.

The V call is TRBV19, the J call TRBJ2-1, with 8 bases identical to TRBD2. CDR3 length: 16 amino acids. Germline V CDR1 and CDR2: LNHDA, SQIVND (reference sequence). J gave up 3 bases and V 3 bases, and 7 bases lay outside the gene matches. The DNA of the CDR3 is TGTGCCAGTAGTATCCAGGGACTAGAGGGCTACAATGAGCAGTTCTTC. It translates to CASSIQGLEGYNEQFF.

The V and J genes are TRBV5-4 and TRBJ1-3; D may be TRBD1 (5 bases). Trimming pared 4 bases from V and 9 bases from J, leaving 20 bases between. CDR1 and CDR2 (germline): SGHNT, YYREEE (reference sequence). The CDR3 covers 15 residues. CDR3 amino acids: CASSLGTSGRVTIYF. As DNA, the CDR3 is TGTGCCAGCAGCCTCGGGACTTCTGGACGGGTCACCATATATTTT.

This chain connects TRBV3-1 (or the pseudogene TRBV3-2) to TRBJ1-1; D ambiguous. Between the trimmed V and J ends, which lost 2 bases and 4 bases, there was a span of 11 bases. CDR1 and CDR2 from the germline V gene are LGHDT and YNNKEL (reference sequence). The CDR3 sequence is 14 residues long. CDR3 sequence (DNA): TGTGCCAGCAGCCAACTGCGAGGGAGCACTGAAGCTTTCTTT. Translation: CASSQLRGSTEAFF.

The rearrangement uses TRBV28 and TRBJ2-2; TRBD2 agrees at 11 bases. Germline CDR1 is MDHEN and CDR2 is SYDVKM. The CDR3 spans 17 residues. The V segment lost 1 base and the J segment 1 base; nucleotides outside the gene matches: 2. CDR3 protein: CASSLYGTSGNTGELFF. The CDR3 bases are TGTGCCAGCAGTTTATATGGGACTAGCGGGAACACCGGGGAGCTGTTTTTT.

The CDR3 protein is CASSPGGFDYNEQFF. The CDR3 bases are TGCGCCAGCAGCCCGGGAGGCTTTGACTACAATGAGCAGTTCTTC. The chain employs TRBV5-1 and TRBJ2-1; 7 positions agree with TRBD2. Germline V lookup: CDR1 SGHRS, CDR2 YFSETQ. The V gene end was trimmed by 4 bases and the J gene end by 3 bases; junction bases not matched to a gene: 7. CDR3 size: 15 residues.

The chain carries TRBV4-2 and TRBJ1-6; D is undetermined. The CDR3 runs to 15 residues. V was pared by 1 base and J by 7 bases, with 11 bases between. Germline V gene lookup returns CDR1 LGHNA and CDR2 YNFKEQ. The chain's CDR3 is CASSQGFATNSPLHF. CDR3 sequence (DNA): TGTGCCAGCAGCCAAGGCTTCGCGACAAATTCACCCCTCCACTTT.

CDR3 in DNA: TGTGCCAGCTCAGGCGGGACCTTGAGCCAGCCCCAGCATTTT. Translation gives CASSGGTLSQPQHF. The chain has TRBV18 and TRBJ1-5; D is perhaps TRBD1 (5 bases). Germline V CDR1 and CDR2: KGHSH, LQKENI. The CDR3 is made up of 14 amino acids. Trimming took 5 bases from V and 7 from J, leaving 15 bases between them.

The chain is built from TRBV7-2 and TRBJ2-2; a possible D gene is TRBD2 (6 bases). This CDR3 has 13 residues. Germline V gene sequence: CDR1 SGHTA, CDR2 FQGNSA. V was cut by 3 bases and J by 6 bases, with 8 bases left in between. CDR3 DNA sequence: TGTGCCAGCAGCTTGGGACTCTCCGGGGAGCTGTTTTTT. Protein sequence: CASSLGLSGELFF.

The V call is TRBV5-1, the J call TRBJ2-1, with 8 bases aligning to TRBD2. V gave up 2 bases and J gave up 4 bases; unmatched junction bases: 11. The germline V gene encodes CDR1 SGHRS and CDR2 YFSETQ. The CDR3 has 17 amino acids. CDR3 bases: TGCGCCAGCAGCTTTCATCCTAGCGGGCAGGATTACAATGAGCAGTTCTTC. Encoded protein: CASSFHPSGQDYNEQFF.

This chain connects TRBV28 to TRBJ2-1; D not certain. CDR3 size: 12 residues. Trimming removed 5 bases from V and 10 bases from J, with 12 bases in between. Per the germline V gene, CDR1 is MDHEN and CDR2 is SYDVKM. CDR3 region: CASSPGLREQFF. DNA of the CDR3: TGTGCCAGCAGTCCGGGTTTAAGAGAGCAGTTCTTC.

The chain joins TRBV24-1 to TRBJ1-1; possibly TRBD1 for D (5 bases). The V and J ends lost 2 bases and 3 bases respectively, with 6 bases between them. CDR3 size: 13 residues. Germline loops: CDR1 KGHDR, CDR2 SFDVKD. Written as DNA, the CDR3 is TGTGCCACCAGTGATTCAGGGTACACTGAAGCTTTCTTT. It encodes CATSDSGYTEAFF.

The chain links TRBV30 to TRBJ1-5; D not certain. Germline V gene data show CDR1 as GTSNPN and CDR2 as SVGIG (reference sequence). The ends were cut back, 0 bases at V and 3 bases at J, with 6 bases in the middle. This CDR3 is 13 amino acids long. CDR3 protein: CAWSVRNNQPQHF. CDR3 nucleotides: TGTGCCTGGAGTGTCAGGAACAATCAGCCCCAGCATTTT.

The V gene is TRBV6-6, the J gene TRBJ1-2; a possible D gene is TRBD1 (6 bases). V gave up 7 bases and J gave up 5 bases, with 17 bases separating them. Germline loops: CDR1 MNHNY, CDR2 SVGAGI (reference sequence). The CDR3 is made up of 14 amino acids. The CDR3 DNA is TGTGCCAGCACCCCAATCCGGGGGGCGTATGGCTACACCTTC. Its translation: CASTPIRGAYGYTF.